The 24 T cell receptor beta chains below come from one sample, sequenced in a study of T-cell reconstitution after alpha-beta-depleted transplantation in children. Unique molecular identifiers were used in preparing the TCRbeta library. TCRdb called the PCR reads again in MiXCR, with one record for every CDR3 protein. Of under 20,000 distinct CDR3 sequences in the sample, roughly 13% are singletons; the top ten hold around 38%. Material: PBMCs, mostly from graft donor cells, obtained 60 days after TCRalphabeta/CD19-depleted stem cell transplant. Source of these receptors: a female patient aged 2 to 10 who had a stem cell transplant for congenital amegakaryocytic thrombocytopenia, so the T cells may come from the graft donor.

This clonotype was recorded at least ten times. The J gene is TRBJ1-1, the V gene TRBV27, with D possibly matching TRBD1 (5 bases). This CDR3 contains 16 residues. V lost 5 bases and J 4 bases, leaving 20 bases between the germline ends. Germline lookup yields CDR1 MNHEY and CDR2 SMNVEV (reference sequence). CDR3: CASSAGTGMAGTEAFF. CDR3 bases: TGTGCCAGCAGTGCAGGGACGGGGATGGCGGGCACTGAAGCTTTCTTT.

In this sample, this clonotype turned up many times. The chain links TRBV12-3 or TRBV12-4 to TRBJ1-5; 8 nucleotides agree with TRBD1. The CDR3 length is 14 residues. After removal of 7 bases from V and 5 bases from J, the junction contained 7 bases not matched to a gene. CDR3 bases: TGTGCCAGCACCCCTAGACAGGGGTATCAGCCCCAGCATTTT. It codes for CASTPRQGYQPQHF.

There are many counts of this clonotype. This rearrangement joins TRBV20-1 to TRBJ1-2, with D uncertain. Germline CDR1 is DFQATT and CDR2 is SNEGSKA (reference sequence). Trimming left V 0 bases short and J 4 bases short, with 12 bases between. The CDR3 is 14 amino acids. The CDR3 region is CSARDQEGPYGYTF. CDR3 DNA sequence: TGCAGTGCTAGAGATCAAGAGGGTCCCTATGGCTACACCTTC.

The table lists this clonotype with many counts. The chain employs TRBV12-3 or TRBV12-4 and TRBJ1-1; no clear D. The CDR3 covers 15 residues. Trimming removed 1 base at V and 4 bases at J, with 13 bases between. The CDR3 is CASSLGSTHTTEAFF. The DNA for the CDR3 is TGTGCCAGCAGTTTAGGCAGTACACACACCACTGAAGCTTTCTTT.

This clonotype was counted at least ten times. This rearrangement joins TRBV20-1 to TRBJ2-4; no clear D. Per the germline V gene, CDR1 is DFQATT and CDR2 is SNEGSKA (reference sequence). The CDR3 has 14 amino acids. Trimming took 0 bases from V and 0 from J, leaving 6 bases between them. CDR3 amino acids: CSARESVAKNIQYF. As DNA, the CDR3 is TGCAGTGCTAGAGAATCCGTAGCCAAAAACATTCAGTACTTC.

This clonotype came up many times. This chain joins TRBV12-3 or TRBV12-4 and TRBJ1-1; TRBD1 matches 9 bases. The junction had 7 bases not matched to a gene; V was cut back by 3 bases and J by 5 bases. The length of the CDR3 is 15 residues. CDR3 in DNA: TGTGCCAGCAGTTTGTTGGGACAGGGAGGGACTGAAGCTTTCTTT. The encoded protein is CASSLLGQGGTEAFF.

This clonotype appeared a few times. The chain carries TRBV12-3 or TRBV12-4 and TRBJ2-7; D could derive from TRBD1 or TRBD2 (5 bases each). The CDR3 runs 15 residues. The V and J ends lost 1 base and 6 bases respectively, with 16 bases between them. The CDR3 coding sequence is TGTGCCAGCAGTTTAGGGGGCGCGGGCTCGGGCGAGCAGTACTTC. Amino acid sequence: CASSLGGAGSGEQYF.

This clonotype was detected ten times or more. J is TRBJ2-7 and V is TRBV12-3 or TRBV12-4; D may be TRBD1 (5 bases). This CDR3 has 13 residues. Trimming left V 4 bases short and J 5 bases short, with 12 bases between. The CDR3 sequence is CASSYSKGNEQYF. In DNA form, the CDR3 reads TGTGCCAGCAGTTACTCTAAGGGGAACGAGCAGTACTTC.

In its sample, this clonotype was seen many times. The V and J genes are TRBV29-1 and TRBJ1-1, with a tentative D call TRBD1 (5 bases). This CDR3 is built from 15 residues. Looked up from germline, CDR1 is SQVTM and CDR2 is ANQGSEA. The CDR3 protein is CSSQGTAGTDTEAFF. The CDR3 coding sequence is TGCAGTTCCCAGGGTACGGCAGGTACCGACACTGAAGCTTTCTTT. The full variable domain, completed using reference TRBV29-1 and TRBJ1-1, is SAVISQKPSRDICQRGTSLTIQCQVDSQVTMMFWYRQQPGQSLTLIATANQGSEATYESGFVIDKFPISRPNLTFSTLTVSNMSPEDSSIYLCSSQGTAGTDTEAFFGQGTRLTVV.

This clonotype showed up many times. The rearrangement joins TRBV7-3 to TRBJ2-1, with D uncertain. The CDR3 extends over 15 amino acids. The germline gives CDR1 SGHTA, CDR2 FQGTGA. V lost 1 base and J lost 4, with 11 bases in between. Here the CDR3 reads CASSLKVGLYNEQFF. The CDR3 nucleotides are TGTGCCAGCAGCTTAAAGGTCGGTCTTTACAATGAGCAGTTCTTC.

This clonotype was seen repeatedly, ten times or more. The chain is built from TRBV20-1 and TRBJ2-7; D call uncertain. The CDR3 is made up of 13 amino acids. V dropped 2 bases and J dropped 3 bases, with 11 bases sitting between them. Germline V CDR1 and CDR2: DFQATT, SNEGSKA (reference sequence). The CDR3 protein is CSARIWGNYEQYF. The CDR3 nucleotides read TGCAGTGCTAGAATCTGGGGTAACTACGAGCAGTACTTC.

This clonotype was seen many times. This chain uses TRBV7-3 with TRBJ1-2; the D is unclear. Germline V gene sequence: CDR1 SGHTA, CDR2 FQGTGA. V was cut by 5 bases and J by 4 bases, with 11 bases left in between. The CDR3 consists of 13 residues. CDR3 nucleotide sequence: TGTGCCAGCAGCCAGACCTTTGGCTATGGCTACACCTTC. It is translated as CASSQTFGYGYTF.

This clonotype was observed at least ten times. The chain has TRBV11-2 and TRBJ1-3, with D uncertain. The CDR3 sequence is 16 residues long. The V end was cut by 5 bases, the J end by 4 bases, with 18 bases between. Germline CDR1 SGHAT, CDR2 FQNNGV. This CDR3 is CASSNTRSPVGNTIYF. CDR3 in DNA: TGTGCCAGCAGCAATACTCGCTCCCCGGTGGGAAACACCATATATTTT.

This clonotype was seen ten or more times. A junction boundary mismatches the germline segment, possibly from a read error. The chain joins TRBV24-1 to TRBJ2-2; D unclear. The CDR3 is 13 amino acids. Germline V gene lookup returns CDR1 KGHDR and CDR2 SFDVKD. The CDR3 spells CATSDPPTGQLFF. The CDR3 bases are TGTGCCACCAGTGATCCCCCCACCGGGCAGCTGTTTTTT.

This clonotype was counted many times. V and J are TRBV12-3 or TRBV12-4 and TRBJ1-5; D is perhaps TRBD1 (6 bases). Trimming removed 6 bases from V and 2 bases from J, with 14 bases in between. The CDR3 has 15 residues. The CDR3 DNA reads TGTGCCAGCAGACCGACAGGAACCGGCAATCAGCCCCAGCATTTT. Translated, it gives CASRPTGTGNQPQHF.

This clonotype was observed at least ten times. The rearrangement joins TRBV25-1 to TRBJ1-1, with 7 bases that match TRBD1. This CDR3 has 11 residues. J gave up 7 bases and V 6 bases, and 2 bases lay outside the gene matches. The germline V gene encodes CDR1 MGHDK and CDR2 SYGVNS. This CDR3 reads CASRDRVEAFF. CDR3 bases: TGTGCCAGCAGAGACAGGGTTGAAGCTTTCTTT.

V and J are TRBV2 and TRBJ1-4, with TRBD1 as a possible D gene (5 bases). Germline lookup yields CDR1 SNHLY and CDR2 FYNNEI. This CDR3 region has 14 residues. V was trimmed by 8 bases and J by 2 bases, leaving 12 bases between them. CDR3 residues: CASGGVQTNEKLFF. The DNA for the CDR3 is TGTGCCAGCGGGGGTGTTCAGACTAATGAAAAACTGTTTTTT.

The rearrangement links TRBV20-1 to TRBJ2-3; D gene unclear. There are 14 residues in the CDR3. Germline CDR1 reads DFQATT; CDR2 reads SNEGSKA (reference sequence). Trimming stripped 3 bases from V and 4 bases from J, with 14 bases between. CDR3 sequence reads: CSASSRSGADTQYF. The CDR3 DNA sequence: TGCAGTGCTAGTTCTAGGAGTGGGGCAGATACGCAGTATTTT.

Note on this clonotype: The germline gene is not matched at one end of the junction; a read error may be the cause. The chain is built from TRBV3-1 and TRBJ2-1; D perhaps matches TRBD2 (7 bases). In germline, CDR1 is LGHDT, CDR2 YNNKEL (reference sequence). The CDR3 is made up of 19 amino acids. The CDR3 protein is CASTQKVRGLAKSYNEQFF. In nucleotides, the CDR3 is TGTGCCAGCACCCAAAAGGTGCGGGGGCTAGCGAAGTCCTACAATGAGCAGTTCTTC.

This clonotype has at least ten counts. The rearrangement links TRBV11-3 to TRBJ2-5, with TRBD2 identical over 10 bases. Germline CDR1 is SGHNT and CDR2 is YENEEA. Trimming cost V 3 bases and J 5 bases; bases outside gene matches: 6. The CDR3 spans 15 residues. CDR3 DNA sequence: TGTGCCAGCAGCTTGGCTAGCGGGAGTGGGGAGACCCAGTACTTC. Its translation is CASSLASGSGETQYF.

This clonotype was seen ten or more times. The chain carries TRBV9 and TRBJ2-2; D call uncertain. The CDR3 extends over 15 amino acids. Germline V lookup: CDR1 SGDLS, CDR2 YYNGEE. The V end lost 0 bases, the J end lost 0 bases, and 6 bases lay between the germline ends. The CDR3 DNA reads TGTGCCAGCAGCGTAGTCGGCCCGAACACCGGGGAGCTGTTTTTT. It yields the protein CASSVVGPNTGELFF.

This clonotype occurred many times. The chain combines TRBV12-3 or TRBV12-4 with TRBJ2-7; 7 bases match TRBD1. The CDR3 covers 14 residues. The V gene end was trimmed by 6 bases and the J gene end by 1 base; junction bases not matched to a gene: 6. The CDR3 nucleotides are TGTGCCAGCAGCGTACAGGGGCTTTCCTACGAGCAGTACTTC. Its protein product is CASSVQGLSYEQYF.

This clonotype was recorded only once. This chain's CDR3 is CASSMWTPNTGELFF. CDR3 nucleotides: TGTGCCAGTAGTATGTGGACCCCGAACACCGGGGAGCTGTTTTTT. V gene TRBV19 combines with J gene TRBJ2-2; D unresolved. This CDR3 region has 15 residues. The germline gives CDR1 LNHDA, CDR2 SQIVND (reference sequence). Trimming took 3 bases from V and 0 from J, leaving 8 bases between them.

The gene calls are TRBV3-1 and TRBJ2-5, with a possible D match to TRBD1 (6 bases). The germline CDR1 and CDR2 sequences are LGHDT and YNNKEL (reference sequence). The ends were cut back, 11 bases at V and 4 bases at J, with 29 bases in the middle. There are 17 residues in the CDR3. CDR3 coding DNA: TGTGCCTCCACCCAAGAATGGCAGGGGCGCAGTGTAGAGACCCAGTACTTC. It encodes CASTQEWQGRSVETQYF.